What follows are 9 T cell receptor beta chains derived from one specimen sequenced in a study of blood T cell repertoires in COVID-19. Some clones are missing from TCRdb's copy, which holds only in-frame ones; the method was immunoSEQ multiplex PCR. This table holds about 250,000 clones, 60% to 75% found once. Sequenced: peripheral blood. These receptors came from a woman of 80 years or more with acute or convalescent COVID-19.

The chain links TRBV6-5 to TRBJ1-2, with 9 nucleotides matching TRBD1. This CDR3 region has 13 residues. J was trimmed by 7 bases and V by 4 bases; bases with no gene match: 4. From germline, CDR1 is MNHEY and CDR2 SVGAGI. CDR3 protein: CASSWETGGGYTF. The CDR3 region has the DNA TGTGCCAGCAGTTGGGAGACAGGGGGTGGCTACACCTTC.

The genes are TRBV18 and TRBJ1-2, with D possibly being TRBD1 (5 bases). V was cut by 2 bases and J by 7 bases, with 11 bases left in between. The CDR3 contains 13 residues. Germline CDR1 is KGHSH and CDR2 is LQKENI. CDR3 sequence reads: CASSPETDSGYTF. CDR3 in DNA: TGTGCCAGCTCACCAGAGACAGACTCTGGCTACACCTTC. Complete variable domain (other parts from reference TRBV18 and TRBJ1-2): NAGVMQNPRHLVRRRGQEARLRCSPMKGHSHVYWYRQLPEEGLKFMVYLQKENIIDESGMPKERFSAEFPKEGPSILRIQQVVRGDSAAYFCASSPETDSGYTFGSGTRLTVV.

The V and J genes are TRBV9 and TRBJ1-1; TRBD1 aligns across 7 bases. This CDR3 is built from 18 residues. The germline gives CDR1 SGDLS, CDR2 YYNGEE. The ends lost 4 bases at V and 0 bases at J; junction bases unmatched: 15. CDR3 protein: CASSPRQPGTVLNTEAFF. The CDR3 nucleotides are TGTGCCAGCAGCCCCCGTCAGCCCGGGACAGTCTTGAACACTGAAGCTTTCTTT.

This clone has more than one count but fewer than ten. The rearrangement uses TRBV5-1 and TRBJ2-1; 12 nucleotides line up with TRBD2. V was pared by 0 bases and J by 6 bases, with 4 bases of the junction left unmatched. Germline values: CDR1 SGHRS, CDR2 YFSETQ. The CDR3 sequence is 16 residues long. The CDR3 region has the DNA TGCGCCAGCAGCTTGGGCCTAGCGGGAGGGCCCAATGAGCAGTTCTTC. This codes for CASSLGLAGGPNEQFF.

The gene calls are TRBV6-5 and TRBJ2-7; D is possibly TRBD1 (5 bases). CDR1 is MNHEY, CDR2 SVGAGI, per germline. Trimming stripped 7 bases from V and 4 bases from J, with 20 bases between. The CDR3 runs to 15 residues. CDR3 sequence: CASTPISADMYEQYF. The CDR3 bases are TGTGCCAGCACTCCTATCTCTGCGGACATGTACGAGCAGTACTTC.

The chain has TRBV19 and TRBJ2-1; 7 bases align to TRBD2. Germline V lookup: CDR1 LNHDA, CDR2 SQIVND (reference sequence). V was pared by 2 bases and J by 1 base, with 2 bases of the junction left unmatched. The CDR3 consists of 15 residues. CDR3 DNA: TGTGCCAGTAGTATACTAGCGGAGTCCTACAATGAGCAGTTCTTC. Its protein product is CASSILAESYNEQFF.

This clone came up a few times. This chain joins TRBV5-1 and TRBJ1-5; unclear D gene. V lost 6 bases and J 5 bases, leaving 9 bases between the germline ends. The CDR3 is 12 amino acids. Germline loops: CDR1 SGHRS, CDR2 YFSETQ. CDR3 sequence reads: CASIQVYQPQHF. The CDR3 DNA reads TGCGCCAGCATCCAGGTATATCAGCCCCAGCATTTT. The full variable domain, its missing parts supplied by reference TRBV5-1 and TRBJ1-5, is KAGVTQTPRYLIKTRGQQVTLSCSPISGHRSVSWYQQTPGQGLQFLFEYFSETQRNKGNFPGRFSGRQFSNSRSEMNVSTLELGDSALYLCASIQVYQPQHFGDGTRLSIL.

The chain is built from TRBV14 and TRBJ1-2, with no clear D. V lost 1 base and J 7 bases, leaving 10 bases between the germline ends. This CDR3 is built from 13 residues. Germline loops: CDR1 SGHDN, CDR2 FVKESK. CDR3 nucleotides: TGTGCCAGCAGCCAAGGCGCCCGGGGTGGCTACACCTTC. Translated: CASSQGARGGYTF.

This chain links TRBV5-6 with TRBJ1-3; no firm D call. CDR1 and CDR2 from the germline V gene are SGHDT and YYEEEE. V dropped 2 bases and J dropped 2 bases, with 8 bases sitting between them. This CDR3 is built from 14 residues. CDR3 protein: CASSLRQAGNTIYF. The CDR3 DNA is TGTGCCAGCAGCTTACGGCAGGCTGGAAACACCATATATTTT.